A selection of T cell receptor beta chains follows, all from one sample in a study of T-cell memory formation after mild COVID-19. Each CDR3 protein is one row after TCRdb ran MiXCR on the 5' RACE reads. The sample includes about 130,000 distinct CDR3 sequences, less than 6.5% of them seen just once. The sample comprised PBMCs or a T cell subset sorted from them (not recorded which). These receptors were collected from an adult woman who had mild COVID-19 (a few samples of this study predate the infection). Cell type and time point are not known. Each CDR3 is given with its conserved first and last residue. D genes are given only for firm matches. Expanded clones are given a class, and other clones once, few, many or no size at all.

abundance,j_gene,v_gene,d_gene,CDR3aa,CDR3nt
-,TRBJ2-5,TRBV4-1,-,CASSQEMGVGTQYF,TGCGCCAGCAGCCAAGAGATGGGGGTGGGGACCCAGTACTTC
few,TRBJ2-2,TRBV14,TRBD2,CASSGLGVDTGELFF,TGTGCCAGCAGCGGACTAGGCGTAGACACCGGGGAGCTGTTTTTT
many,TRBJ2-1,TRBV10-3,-,CAISEIGERGGRLHNEQFF,TGTGCCATCAGTGAAATTGGGGAGAGAGGGGGGCGGTTACACAATGAGCAGTTCTTC
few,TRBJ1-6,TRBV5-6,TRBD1,CASSLLTGKGSPLHF,TGTGCCAGCAGCTTGCTGACAGGGAAGGGTTCACCCCTCCACTTT
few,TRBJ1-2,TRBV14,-,CASSQMDGDGYTF,TGTGCCAGCAGCCAAATGGACGGTGATGGCTACACCTTC
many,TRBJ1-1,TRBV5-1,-,CASSPGLSTEAFF,TGCGCCAGCAGCCCAGGATTGAGCACTGAAGCTTTCTTT
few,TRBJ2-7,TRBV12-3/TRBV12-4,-,CASRFYYEQYF,TGTGCCAGCAGATTTTACTACGAGCAGTACTTC
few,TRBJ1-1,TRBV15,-,CATSRDLLMNTEAFF,TGTGCCACCAGCAGAGACCTATTAATGAACACTGAAGCTTTCTTT
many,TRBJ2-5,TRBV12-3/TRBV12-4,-,CASTQLGRKGGRGETQYF,TGTGCCAGCACCCAGTTAGGCCGAAAAGGGGGGCGCGGGGAGACCCAGTACTTC
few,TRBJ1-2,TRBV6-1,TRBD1,CASSVTGGDYGYTF,TGTGCCAGCAGCGTGACAGGGGGCGACTATGGCTACACCTTC
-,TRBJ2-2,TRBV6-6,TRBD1,CASRHPRATGGNTGELFF,TGTGCCAGCAGACATCCCAGAGCAACAGGGGGCAACACCGGGGAGCTGTTTTTT
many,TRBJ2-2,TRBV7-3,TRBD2,CASSSPAGGITGELFF,TGTGCCAGCAGCTCTCCAGCGGGAGGAATCACCGGGGAGCTGTTTTTT
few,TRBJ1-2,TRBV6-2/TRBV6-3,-,CASSYSSRTYGYTF,TGTGCCAGCAGTTACTCTTCCCGGACTTATGGCTACACCTTC
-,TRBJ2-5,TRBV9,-,CASSASGMGETQYF,TGTGCCAGCAGCGCTTCCGGGATGGGGGAGACCCAGTACTTC
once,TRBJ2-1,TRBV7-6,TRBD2,CASQGTSGGDEQFF,TGTGCCAGCCAAGGGACTAGCGGGGGCGATGAGCAGTTCTTC
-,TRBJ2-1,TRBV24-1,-,CATSASGVLQFF,TGTGCCACCAGTGCCTCGGGGGTACTTCAGTTCTTC
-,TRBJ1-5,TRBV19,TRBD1,CASSTRTGFLMGGSNQPQHF,TGTGCCAGTAGTACCCGGACAGGGTTCTTGATGGGAGGAAGCAATCAGCCCCAGCATTTT
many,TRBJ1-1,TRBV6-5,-,CASSYSNRVIGEAFF,TGTGCCAGCAGTTATTCCAATAGGGTTATTGGTGAAGCTTTCTTT
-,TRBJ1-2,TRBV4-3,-,CASSQVFGDPYGYTF,TGCGCCAGCAGCCAAGTATTCGGGGATCCCTATGGCTACACCTTC
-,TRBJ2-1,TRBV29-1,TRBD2,CSVGLAGGSYNEQFF,TGCAGCGTTGGATTAGCGGGGGGCTCCTACAATGAGCAGTTCTTC
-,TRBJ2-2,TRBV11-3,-,CASSLVVPTDTGELFF,TGTGCCAGCAGCTTAGTGGTCCCGACAGACACCGGGGAGCTGTTTTTT
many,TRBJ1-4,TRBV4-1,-,CASSQGGREKLFF,TGCGCCAGCAGCCAAGGTGGTCGTGAAAAACTGTTTTTT
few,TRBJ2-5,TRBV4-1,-,CASSQDRLTRFQETQYF,TGCGCCAGCAGCCAAGATCGATTGACACGTTTCCAAGAGACCCAGTACTTC
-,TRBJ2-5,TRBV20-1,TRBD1,CSAPSGGNSETQYF,TGCAGTGCCCCTTCAGGGGGAAACTCCGAGACCCAGTACTTC
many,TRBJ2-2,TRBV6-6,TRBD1,CASSPNNRGVSNTGELFF,TGTGCCAGCAGCCCAAACAACAGGGGAGTTTCGAACACCGGGGAGCTGTTTTTT
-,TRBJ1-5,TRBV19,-,CASSIFKDQPQHF,TGTGCCAGTAGTATTTTCAAAGATCAGCCCCAGCATTTT
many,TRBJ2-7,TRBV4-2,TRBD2,CASSQDRGGLANSYEQYF,TGTGCCAGCAGCCAAGATAGGGGAGGACTAGCGAACTCCTACGAGCAGTACTTC
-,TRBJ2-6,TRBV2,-,CASRSYSGANVLTF,TGTGCCAGCAGAAGCTACTCTGGGGCCAACGTCCTGACTTTC